The entry below describes one T cell receptor beta chain. The CDR3 is 15 amino acids. Germline loops: CDR1 SGHTA, CDR2 FQGNSA. Deletions cut 3 bases from V and 0 bases from J, with 9 bases between. The time point denotes: blood 4 weeks post-SBRT, at nephrectomy. Treatment denoted: 15 Gy SBRT to primary tumor, nephrectomy 4 weeks later. Nephrectomy followed 15 Gy stereotactic body radiation by 4 weeks. Blood was sampled at baseline, 2 weeks and 4 weeks after SBRT. The data are from a study of radiation and T cells in renal cell carcinoma. The method was immunoSEQ multiplex PCR; TCRdb's version includes in-frame clones alone and lacks a portion of them. The data hold around 170,000 clones, with approximately 90% observed a single time.

Sample: blood, taken from a patient whose treatment included radiotherapy and nephrectomy. This TCR was recovered from a woman aged 45-65 years with renal cell carcinoma. The rearrangement joins TRBV7-2 to TRBJ1-3; D remains ambiguous. The CDR3 sequence is CASSFQRYSGNTIYF. Written as DNA, the CDR3 is TGTGCCAGCAGCTTTCAGAGATACTCTGGAAACACCATATATTTT. Full variable domain (rest looked up from reference TRBV7-2 and TRBJ1-3): GAGVSQSPSNKVTEKGKDVELRCDPISGHTALYWYRQSLGQGLEFLIYFQGNSAPDKSGLPSDRFSAERTGGSVSTLTIQRTQQEDSAVYLCASSFQRYSGNTIYFGEGSWLTVV.